The T cell receptor beta chain under discussion was sequenced for a study of identical twins. This clonotype occurred a few times. Its specificity is unknown. The ends were cut back, 4 bases at V and 5 bases at J, with 10 bases in the middle. This CDR3 is built from 13 residues. Germline-derived CDR1 and CDR2 are KGHDR and SFDVKD. Study-wide results and limits: The analysis was cross-sectional rather than longitudinal within donors. For cord blood, abundant beta clonotypes had fewer insertions, unlike memory repertoires, which showed none.

Healthy Caucasian individuals made up all the donors. Via MiXCR, TCRdb re-called the 5' RACE reads, giving one row per CDR3 protein. The repertoire has 420,000 or so distinct CDR3 sequences, approximately 17% of them found once; the top ten carry approximately 12%. The sample consisted of naive T cells sorted from blood. The chain is built from TRBV24-1 and TRBJ1-2; D ambiguous. The origin of this receptor is a man aged 50 to 59 in good health. The CDR3 spells CATSEDRLYGYTF. Here the CDR3 DNA reads TGTGCCACCAGTGAGGACCGCCTTTATGGCTACACCTTC.